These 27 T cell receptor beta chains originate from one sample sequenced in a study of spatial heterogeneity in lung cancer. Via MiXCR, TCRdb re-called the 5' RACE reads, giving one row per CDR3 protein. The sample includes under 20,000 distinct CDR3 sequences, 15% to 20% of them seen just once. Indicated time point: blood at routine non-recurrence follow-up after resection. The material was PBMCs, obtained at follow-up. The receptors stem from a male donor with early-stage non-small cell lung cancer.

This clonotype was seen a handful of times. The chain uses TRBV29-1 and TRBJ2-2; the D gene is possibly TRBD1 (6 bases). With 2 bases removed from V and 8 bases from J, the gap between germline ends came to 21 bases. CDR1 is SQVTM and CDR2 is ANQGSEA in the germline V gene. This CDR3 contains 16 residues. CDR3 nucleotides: TGCAGCGTTGAATTTCCCGGGACACACCTATGGGGGGAGCTGTTTTTT. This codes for CSVEFPGTHLWGELFF.

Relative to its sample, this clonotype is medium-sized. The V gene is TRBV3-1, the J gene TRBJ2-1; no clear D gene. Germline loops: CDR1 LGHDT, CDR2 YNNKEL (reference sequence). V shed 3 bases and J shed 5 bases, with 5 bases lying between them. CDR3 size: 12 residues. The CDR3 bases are TGTGCCAGCAGCCAGGCCGACAATGAGCAGTTCTTC. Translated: CASSQADNEQFF.

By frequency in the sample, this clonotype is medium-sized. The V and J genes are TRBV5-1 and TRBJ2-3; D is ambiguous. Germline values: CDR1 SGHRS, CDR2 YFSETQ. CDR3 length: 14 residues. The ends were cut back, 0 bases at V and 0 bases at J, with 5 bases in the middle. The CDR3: CASSLGGSTDTQYF. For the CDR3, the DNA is TGCGCCAGCAGCTTGGGCGGAAGCACAGATACGCAGTATTTT.

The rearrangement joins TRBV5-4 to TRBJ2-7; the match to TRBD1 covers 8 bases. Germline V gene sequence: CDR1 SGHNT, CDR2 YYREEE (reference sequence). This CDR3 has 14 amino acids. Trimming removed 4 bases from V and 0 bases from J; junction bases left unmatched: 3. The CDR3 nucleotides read TGTGCCAGCAGCAAAGGGACAGGCTCCTACGAGCAGTACTTC. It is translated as CASSKGTGSYEQYF.

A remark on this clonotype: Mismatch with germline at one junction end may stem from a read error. The CDR3 sequence is CAISVLAGEQETRYF. The CDR3 DNA follows: TGTGCCATCAGTGTACTAGCGGGGGAGCAAGAGACCCGGTACTTC. The chain couples TRBV10-3 to TRBJ2-5; 11 bases fit TRBD2. The CDR3 has 15 amino acids. Germline V CDR1 and CDR2: ENHRY, SYGVKD.

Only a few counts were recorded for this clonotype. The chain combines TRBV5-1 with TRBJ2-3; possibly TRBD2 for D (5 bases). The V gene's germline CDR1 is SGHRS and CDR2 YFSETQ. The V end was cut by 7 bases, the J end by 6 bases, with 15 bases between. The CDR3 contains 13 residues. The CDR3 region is CASHFEAADTQYF. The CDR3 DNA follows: TGCGCCAGCCACTTCGAAGCGGCGGATACGCAGTATTTT.

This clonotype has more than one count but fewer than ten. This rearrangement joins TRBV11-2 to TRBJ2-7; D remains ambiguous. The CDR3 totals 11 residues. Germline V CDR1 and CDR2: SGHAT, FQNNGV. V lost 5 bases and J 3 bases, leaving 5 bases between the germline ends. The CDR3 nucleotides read TGTGCCAGCAGCACTAACTACGAGCAGTACTTC. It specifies CASSTNYEQYF. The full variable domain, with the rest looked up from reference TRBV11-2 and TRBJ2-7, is EAGVAQSPRYKIIEKRQSVAFWCNPISGHATLYWYQQILGQGPKLLIQFQNNGVVDDSQLPKDRFSAERLKGVDSTLKIQPAKLEDSAVYLCASSTNYEQYFGPGTRLTVT.

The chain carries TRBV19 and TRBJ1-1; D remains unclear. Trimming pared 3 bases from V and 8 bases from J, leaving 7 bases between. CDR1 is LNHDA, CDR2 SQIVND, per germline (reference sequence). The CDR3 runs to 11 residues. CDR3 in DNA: TGTGCCAGTAGTATTGAACGAGAAGCTTTCTTT. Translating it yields CASSIEREAFF.

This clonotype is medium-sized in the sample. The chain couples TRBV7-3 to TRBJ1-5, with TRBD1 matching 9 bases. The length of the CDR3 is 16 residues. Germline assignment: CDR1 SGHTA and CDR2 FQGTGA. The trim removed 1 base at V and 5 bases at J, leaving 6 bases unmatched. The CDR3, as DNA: TGTGCCAGCAGCTTAATCAACAGGGGGCTGGATCAGCCCCAGCATTTT. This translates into CASSLINRGLDQPQHF. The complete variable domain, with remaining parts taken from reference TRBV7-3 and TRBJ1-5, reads GAGVSQTPSNKVTEKGKYVELRCDPISGHTALYWYRQSLGQGPEFLIYFQGTGAADDSGLPNDRFFAVRPEGSVSTLKIQRTERGDSAVYLCASSLINRGLDQPQHFGDGTRLSIL.

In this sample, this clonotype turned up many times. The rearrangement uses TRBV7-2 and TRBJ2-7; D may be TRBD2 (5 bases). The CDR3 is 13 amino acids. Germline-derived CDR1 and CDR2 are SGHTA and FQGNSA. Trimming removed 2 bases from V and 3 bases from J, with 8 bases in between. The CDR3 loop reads CASSLTRSYEQYF. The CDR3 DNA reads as TGTGCCAGCAGCTTAACTAGAAGCTACGAGCAGTACTTC.

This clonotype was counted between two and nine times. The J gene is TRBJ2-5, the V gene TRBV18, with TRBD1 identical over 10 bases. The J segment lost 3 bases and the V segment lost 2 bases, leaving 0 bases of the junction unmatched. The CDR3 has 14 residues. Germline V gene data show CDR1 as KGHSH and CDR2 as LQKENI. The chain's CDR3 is CASSPGTGEETQYF. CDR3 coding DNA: TGTGCCAGCTCACCAGGGACAGGGGAAGAGACCCAGTACTTC. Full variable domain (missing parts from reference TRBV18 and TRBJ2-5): NAGVMQNPRHLVRRRGQEARLRCSPMKGHSHVYWYRQLPEEGLKFMVYLQKENIIDESGMPKERFSAEFPKEGPSILRIQQVVRGDSAAYFCASSPGTGEETQYFGPGTRLLVL.

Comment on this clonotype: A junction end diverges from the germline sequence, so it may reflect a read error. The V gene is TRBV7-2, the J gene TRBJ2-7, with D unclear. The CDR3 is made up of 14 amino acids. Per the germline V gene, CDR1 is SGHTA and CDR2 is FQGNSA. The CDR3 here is CASSLAGTSYEQYF. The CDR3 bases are TGCGCCAGCAGCTTAGCTGGTACCTCCTACGAGCAGTACTTC.

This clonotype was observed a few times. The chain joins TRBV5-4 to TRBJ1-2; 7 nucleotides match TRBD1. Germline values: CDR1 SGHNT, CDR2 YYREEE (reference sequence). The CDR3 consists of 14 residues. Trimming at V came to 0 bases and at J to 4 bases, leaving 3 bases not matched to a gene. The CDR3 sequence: CASSLGQGRYGYTF. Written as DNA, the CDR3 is TGTGCCAGCAGCTTGGGACAGGGCCGCTATGGCTACACCTTC.

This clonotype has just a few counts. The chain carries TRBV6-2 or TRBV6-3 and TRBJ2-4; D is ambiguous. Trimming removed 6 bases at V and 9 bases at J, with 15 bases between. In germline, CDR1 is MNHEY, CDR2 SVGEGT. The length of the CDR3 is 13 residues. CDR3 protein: CASSASRARIQYF. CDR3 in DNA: TGTGCCAGCAGCGCCTCTAGAGCGCGCATTCAGTACTTC.

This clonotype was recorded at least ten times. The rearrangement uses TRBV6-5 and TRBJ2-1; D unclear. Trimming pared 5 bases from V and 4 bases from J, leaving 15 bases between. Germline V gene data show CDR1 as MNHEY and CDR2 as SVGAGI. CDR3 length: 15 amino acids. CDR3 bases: TGTGCCAGCAGTCGAGACACGGCTTCATACAATGAGCAGTTCTTC. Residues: CASSRDTASYNEQFF.

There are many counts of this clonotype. CDR3 in amino acids: CASSLEGGNQPQHF. CDR3 bases: TGCGCCAGCAGCTTGGAAGGGGGCAATCAGCCCCAGCATTTT. The V and J genes are TRBV5-1 and TRBJ1-5; a weak D match, TRBD1 (5 bases). V was cut by 0 bases and J by 2 bases, with 6 bases left in between. The CDR3 sequence is 14 residues long. In germline, CDR1 is SGHRS, CDR2 YFSETQ.

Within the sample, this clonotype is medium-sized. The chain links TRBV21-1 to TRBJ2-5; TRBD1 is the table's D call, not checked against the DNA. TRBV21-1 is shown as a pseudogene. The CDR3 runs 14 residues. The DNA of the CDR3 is TGTGCCATCAGACCGGGACACTATCAAGAGACCCAGTACTTC. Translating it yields CAIRPGHYQETQYF.

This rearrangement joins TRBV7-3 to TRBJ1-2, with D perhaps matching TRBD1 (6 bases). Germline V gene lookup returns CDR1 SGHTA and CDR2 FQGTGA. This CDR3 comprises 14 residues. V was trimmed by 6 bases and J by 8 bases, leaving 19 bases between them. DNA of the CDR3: TGTGCCAGCAGTCTATGGGGGTCAGGGGACGGCTACACCTTC. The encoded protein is CASSLWGSGDGYTF.

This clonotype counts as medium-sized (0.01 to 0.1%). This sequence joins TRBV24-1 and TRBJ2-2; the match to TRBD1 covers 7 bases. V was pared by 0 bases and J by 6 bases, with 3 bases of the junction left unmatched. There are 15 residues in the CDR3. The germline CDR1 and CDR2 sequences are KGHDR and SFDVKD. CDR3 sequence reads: CATSDLLQGSGELFF. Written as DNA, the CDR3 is TGTGCCACCAGTGATTTGCTACAGGGGTCCGGGGAGCTGTTTTTT.

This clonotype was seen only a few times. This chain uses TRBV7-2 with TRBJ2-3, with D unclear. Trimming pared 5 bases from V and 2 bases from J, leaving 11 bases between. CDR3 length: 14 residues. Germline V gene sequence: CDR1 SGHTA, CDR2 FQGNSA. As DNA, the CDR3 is TGTGCCAGCAGCCGTCGGCGTTACACAGATACGCAGTATTTT. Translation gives CASSRRRYTDTQYF.

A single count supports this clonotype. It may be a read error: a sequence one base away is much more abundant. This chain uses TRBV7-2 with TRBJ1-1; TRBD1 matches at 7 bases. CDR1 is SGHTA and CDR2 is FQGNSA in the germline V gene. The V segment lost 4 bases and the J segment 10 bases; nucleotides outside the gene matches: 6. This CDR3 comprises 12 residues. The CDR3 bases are TGTGCCAGCAGCTCGGACAGGAGGAGAGCTTTCTTT. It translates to CASSSDRRRAFF.

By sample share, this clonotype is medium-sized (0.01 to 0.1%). The CDR3 DNA sequence: TGTGCCAGCAGCTTATGGACTAGCGGGGCGCAAGAGACCCAGTACTTC. Translated: CASSLWTSGAQETQYF. J is TRBJ2-5 and V is TRBV5-4, with 12 bases fitting TRBD2. The CDR3 consists of 16 residues. Germline values: CDR1 SGHNT, CDR2 YYREEE (reference sequence). The V gene end was trimmed by 2 bases and the J gene end by 2 bases; junction bases not matched to a gene: 4.

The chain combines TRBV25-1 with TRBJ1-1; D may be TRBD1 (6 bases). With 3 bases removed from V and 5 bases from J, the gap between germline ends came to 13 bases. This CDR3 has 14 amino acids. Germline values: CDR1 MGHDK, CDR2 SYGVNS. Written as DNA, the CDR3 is TGTGCCAGCAGTGATGTGGGGGCGAAGACTGAAGCTTTCTTT. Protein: CASSDVGAKTEAFF.

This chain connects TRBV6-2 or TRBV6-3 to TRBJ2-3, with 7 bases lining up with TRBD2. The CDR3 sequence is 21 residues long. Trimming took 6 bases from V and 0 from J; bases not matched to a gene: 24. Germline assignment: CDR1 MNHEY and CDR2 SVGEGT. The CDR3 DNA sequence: TGTGCCAGCAGCCCAATCAATTCCGGGGACTACGTGCTTTCTAGCACAGATACGCAGTATTTT. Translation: CASSPINSGDYVLSSTDTQYF.

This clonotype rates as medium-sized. The CDR3 region has the DNA TGCAGTGCTATAATACCGGGGTCCCTCGGCTACACCTTC. Its translation: CSAIIPGSLGYTF. The chain carries TRBV20-1 and TRBJ1-2; no reliable D call. The CDR3 spans 13 residues. Germline V lookup: CDR1 DFQATT, CDR2 SNEGSKA (reference sequence). The germline V and J ends were trimmed by 4 bases and 8 bases, with 17 bases remaining between them.

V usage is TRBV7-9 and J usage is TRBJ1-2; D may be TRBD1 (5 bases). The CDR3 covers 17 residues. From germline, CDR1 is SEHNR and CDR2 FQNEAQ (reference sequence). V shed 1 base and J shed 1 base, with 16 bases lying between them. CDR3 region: CASSLGAGGGLNYGYTF. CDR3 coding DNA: TGTGCCAGCAGCTTAGGCGCGGGGGGAGGGCTTAACTATGGCTACACCTTC.

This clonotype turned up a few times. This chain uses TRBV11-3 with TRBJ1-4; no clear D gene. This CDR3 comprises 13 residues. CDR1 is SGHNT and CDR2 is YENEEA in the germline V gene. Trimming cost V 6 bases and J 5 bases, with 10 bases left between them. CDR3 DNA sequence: TGTGCCAGCAGGGACGGACGGAATGAAAAACTGTTTTTT. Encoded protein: CASRDGRNEKLFF.